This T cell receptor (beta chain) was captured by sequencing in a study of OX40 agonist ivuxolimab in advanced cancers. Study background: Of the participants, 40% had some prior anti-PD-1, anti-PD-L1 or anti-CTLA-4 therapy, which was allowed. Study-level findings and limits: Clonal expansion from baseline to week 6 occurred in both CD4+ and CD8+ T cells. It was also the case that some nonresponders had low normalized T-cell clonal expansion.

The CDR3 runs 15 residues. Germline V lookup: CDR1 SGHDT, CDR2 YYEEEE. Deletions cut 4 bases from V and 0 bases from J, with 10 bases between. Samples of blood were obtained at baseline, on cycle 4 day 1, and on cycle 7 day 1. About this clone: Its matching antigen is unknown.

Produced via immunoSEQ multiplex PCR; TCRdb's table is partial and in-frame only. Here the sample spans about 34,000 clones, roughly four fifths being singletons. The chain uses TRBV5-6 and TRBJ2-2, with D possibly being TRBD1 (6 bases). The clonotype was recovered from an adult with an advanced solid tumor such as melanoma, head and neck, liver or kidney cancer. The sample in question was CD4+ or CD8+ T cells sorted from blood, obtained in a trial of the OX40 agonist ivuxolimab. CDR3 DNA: TGTGCCAGCAGCCCGGACAGATCGAACACCGGGGAGCTGTTTTTT. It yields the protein CASSPDRSNTGELFF.